Listed below are T cell receptor beta chains from one sample, sequenced in a study of blood T cell repertoires in COVID-19. The assay was immunoSEQ multiplex PCR, and TCRdb's table has in-frame clones only and misses some. The sample has a few hundred thousand clones; 80% to 90% are singletons. Sequencing was performed on peripheral blood. These receptor sequences come from a woman aged 80 or older with acute or convalescent COVID-19. The CDR3 runs from the conserved cysteine through the conserved F or W. Each record gives: J gene, D gene, V gene, clone size, CDR3 protein, CDR3 DNA. A D gene is named only where the DNA matches it firmly. Rows may omit the clone size; those that give it use once, few, many or a size class.

TRBJ2-7,.,TRBV6-5,.,CASSYSRRLPNEQYF,TGTGCCAGCAGTTACTCACGGAGGTTGCCAAACGAGCAGTACTTC
TRBJ1-3,.,TRBV7-2,.,CASSTGVAGNTIYF,TGTGCCAGCAGCACCGGAGTGGCTGGAAACACCATATATTTT
TRBJ1-2,.,TRBV27,.,CASSLGGGNYGYTF,TGTGCCAGCAGTTTGGGGGGTGGTAACTATGGCTACACCTTC
TRBJ2-7,.,TRBV6-2/TRBV6-3,.,CASSLQTGTPHEQYF,TGTGCCAGCAGCCTACAGACAGGGACTCCCCACGAGCAGTACTTC
TRBJ2-3,.,TRBV18,.,CASSPLDVDGGDTQYF,TGTGCCAGCTCACCACTGGACGTTGATGGGGGCGATACGCAGTATTTT
TRBJ1-5,.,TRBV20-1,few,CSASGGKGKGQPQHF,TGCAGTGCTAGTGGGGGCAAGGGAAAAGGTCAGCCCCAGCATTTT
TRBJ2-2,TRBD2,TRBV3-1/TRBV3-2,.,CASSRGEGTRGTGELFF,TGTGCCAGCAGCCGGGGGGAGGGGACTAGGGGCACCGGGGAGCTGTTTTTT
TRBJ2-1,TRBD2,TRBV7-3,.,CASSLVSLAGAEQFF,TGTGCCAGCAGCTTAGTAAGCCTAGCGGGAGCTGAGCAGTTCTTC
TRBJ1-2,TRBD1,TRBV6-5,few,CASSRAGQSNYGYTF,TGTGCCAGCAGCCGCGCGGGACAGTCTAACTATGGCTACACCTTC
TRBJ2-1,TRBD2,TRBV19,.,CASRSGRAASYNEQFF,TGTGCCAGTAGGAGCGGGAGGGCCGCATCCTACAATGAGCAGTTCTTC